This T cell receptor beta chain comes out of a study of CD8 T cells in Susac syndrome. It was with random hexamers that 0.5 to 1 ug RNA was reverse transcribed. One entry per CDR3 protein, called by TCRdb with MiXCR from the immunoSEQ multiplex PCR reads. Seen here are some 120,000 distinct CDR3 sequences, 94% observed once, and the top ten hold 0.095% to 0.1%. Germline V gene data show CDR1 as LGHNA and CDR2 as YSLEER. Trimming cost V 0 bases and J 1 base, with 8 bases left between them. The CDR3 contains 15 residues. This TCR was sampled from a human donor in good health. Sequencing input: CD4+ T cells from PBMCs. V usage is TRBV4-3 and J usage is TRBJ2-3; maybe TRBD2 (5 bases). The CDR3 nucleotides read TGCGCCAGCAGCCAAGACCTGGGAGGCACAGATACGCAGTATTTT. This sequence encodes CASSQDLGGTDTQYF.